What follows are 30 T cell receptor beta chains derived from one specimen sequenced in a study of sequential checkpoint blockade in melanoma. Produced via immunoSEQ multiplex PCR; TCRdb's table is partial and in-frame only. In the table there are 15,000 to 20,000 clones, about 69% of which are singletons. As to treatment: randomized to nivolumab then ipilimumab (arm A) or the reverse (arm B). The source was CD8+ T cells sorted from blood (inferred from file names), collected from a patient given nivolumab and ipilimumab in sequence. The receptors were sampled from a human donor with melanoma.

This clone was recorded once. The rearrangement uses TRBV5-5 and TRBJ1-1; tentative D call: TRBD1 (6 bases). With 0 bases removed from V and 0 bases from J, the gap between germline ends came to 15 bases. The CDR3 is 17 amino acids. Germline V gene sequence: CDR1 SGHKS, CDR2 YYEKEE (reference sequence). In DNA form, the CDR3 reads TGTGCCAGCAGCTTGGGGGCTAGGACAGACATGAACACTGAAGCTTTCTTT. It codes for CASSLGARTDMNTEAFF.

The CDR3 DNA reads TGTGCCAGCAGCCCATTCGGCCCCGAGGAAACCGGGGAGCTGTTTTTT. Protein product: CASSPFGPEETGELFF. The V gene is TRBV14, the J gene TRBJ2-2; no clear D gene. The germline gives CDR1 SGHDN, CDR2 FVKESK. There are 16 residues in the CDR3. V was pared by 4 bases and J by 5 bases, with 17 bases between.

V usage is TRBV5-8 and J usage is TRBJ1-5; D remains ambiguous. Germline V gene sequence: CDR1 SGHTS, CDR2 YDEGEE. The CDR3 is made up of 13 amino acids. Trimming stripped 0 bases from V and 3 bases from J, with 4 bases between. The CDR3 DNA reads TGTGCCAGCAGCTTGGCCTTCAATCAGCCCCAGCATTTT. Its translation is CASSLAFNQPQHF. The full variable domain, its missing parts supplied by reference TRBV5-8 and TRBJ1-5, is EAGVTQSPTHLIKTRGQQATLRCSPISGHTSVYWYQQALGLGLQFLLWYDEGEERNRGNFPPRFSGRQFPNYSSELNVNALELEDSALYLCASSLAFNQPQHFGDGTRLSIL.

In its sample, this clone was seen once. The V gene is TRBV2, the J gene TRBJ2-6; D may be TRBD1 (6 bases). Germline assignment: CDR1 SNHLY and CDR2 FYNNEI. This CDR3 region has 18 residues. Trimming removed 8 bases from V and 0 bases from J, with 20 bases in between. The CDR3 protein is CASVRTPDRSSGANVLTF. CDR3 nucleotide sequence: TGTGCCAGCGTCCGCACACCCGACAGGAGCTCTGGGGCCAACGTCCTGACTTTC. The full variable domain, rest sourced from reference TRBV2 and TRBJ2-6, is EPEVTQTPSHQVTQMGQEVILRCVPISNHLYFYWYRQILGQKVEFLVSFYNNEISEKSEIFDDQFSVERPDGSNFTLKIRSTKLEDSAMYFCASVRTPDRSSGANVLTFGAGSRLTVL.

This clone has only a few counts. DNA of the CDR3: TGTGCCAGTAGTCGCGGGACCTACGAGCAGTACTTC. This codes for CASSRGTYEQYF. This rearrangement joins TRBV19 to TRBJ2-7; the D gene is possibly TRBD2 (6 bases). V lost 5 bases to trimming and J lost 2 bases, with 7 bases between them. CDR3 length equals 12 residues. Germline assignment: CDR1 LNHDA and CDR2 SQIVND (reference sequence).

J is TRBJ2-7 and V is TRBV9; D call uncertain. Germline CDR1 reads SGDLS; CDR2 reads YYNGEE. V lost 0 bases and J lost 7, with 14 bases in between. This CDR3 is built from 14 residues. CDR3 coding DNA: TGTGCCAGCAGCGTAGGAATAGACTCCCGGGAGCAGTACTTC. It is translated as CASSVGIDSREQYF.

In nucleotides, the CDR3 is TGTGCCAGCAGCTTAAGGGGACACAGCACCGGGGAGCTGTTTTTT. Translation: CASSLRGHSTGELFF. This sequence joins TRBV7-3 and TRBJ2-2; maybe TRBD1 (6 bases). The germline V gene encodes CDR1 SGHTA and CDR2 FQGTGA. V was shortened by 1 base and J by 4 bases, with 10 bases between the two germline ends. This CDR3 region has 15 residues. Together with reference TRBV7-3 and TRBJ2-2, the CDR3 gives the full variable domain: GAGVSQTPSNKVTEKGKYVELRCDPISGHTALYWYRQSLGQGPEFLIYFQGTGAADDSGLPNDRFFAVRPEGSVSTLKIQRTERGDSAVYLCASSLRGHSTGELFFGEGSRLTVL.

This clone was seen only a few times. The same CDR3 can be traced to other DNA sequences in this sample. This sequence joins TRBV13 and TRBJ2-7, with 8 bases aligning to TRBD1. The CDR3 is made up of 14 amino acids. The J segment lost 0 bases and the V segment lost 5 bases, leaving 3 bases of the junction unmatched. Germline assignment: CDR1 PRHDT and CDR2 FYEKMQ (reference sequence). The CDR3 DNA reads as TGTGCCAGCAGCGGACAGGGCTCCTCCTACGAGCAGTACTTC. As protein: CASSGQGSSYEQYF.

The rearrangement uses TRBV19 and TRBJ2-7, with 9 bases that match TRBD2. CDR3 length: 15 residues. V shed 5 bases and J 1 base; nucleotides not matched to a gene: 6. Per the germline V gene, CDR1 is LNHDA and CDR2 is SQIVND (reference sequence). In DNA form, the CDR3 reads TGTGCCAGTAGTCCCGGTCTAGCGGGGTCCTACGAGCAGTACTTC. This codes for CASSPGLAGSYEQYF.

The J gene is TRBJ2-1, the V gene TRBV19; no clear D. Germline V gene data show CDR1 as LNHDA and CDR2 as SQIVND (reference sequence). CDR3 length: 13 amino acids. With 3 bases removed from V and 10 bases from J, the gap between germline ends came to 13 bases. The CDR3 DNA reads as TGTGCCAGTAGTATCTCCTTTGGCTCCGAGCAGTTCTTC. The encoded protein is CASSISFGSEQFF.

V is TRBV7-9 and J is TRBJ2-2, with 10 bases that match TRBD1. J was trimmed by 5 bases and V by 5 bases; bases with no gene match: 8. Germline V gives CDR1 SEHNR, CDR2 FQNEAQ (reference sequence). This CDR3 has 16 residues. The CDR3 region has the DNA TGTGCCAGCAGCCTTCGACAGGGGGCAGAGACCGGGGAGCTGTTTTTT. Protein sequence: CASSLRQGAETGELFF.

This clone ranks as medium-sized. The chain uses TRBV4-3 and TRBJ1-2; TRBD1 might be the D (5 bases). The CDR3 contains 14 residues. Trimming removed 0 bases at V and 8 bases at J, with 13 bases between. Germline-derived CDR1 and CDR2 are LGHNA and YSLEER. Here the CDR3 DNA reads TGCGCCAGCAGCCAAGATCGGGCAGGGAACGGCTACACCTTC. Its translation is CASSQDRAGNGYTF.

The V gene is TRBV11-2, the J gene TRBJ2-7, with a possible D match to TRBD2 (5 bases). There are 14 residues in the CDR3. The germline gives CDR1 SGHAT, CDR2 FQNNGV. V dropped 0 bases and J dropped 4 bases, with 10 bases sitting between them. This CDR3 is CASSLEGVEYEQYF. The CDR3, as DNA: TGTGCCAGCAGCTTAGAGGGAGTGGAATACGAGCAGTACTTC.

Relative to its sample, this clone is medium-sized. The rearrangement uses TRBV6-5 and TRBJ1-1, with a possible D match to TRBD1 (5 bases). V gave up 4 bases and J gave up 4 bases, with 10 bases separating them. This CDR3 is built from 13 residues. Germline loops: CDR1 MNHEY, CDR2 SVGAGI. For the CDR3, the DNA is TGTGCCAGCAGTTTATGGGGGGGCACTGAAGCTTTCTTT. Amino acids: CASSLWGGTEAFF.

The chain's CDR3 is CASSLGGHQRSQPQHF. The CDR3 nucleotides are TGTGCCAGCAGCTTAGGGGGCCATCAAAGGAGTCAGCCCCAGCATTTT. This chain joins TRBV7-8 and TRBJ1-5; tentative D call: TRBD1 (5 bases). Trimming stripped 1 base from V and 6 bases from J, with 16 bases between. The germline V gene has CDR1 SGHVS and CDR2 FQNEAQ. The CDR3 is made up of 16 amino acids.

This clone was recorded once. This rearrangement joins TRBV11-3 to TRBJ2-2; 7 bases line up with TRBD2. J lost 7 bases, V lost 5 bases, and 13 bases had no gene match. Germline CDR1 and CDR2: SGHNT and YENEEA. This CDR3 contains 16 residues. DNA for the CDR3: TGTGCCAGCAGCCCCGGGGAGGGGCTTCCCCACGGGGAGCTGTTTTTT. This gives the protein CASSPGEGLPHGELFF.

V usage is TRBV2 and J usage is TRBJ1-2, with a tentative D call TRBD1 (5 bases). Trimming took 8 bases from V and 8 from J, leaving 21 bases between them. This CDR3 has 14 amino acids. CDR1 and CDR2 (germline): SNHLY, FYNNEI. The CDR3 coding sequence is TGTGCCAGCCCGAAAGCGGGGGATAGGGGAGGCTACACCTTC. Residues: CASPKAGDRGGYTF.

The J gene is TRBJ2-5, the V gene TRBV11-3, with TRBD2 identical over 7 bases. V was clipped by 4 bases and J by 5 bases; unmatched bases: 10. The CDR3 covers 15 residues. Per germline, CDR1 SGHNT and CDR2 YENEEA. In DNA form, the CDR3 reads TGTGCCAGCAGCTCCCTCCTGGGGGGGGATGAGACCCAGTACTTC. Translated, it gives CASSSLLGGDETQYF.

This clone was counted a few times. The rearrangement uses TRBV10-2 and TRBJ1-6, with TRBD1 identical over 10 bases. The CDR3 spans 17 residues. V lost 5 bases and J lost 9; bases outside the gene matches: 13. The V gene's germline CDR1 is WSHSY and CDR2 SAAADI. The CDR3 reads CASSPLPRDRGASPLHF. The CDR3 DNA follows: TGCGCCAGCAGTCCCTTGCCCCGGGACAGGGGCGCTTCACCCCTCCACTTT.

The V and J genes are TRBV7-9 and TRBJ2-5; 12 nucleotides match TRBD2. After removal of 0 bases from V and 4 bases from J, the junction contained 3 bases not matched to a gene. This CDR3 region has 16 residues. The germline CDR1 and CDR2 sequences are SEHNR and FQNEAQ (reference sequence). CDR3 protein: CASSLAPLAGGETQYF. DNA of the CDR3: TGTGCCAGCAGCTTAGCGCCACTAGCGGGGGGAGAGACCCAGTACTTC.

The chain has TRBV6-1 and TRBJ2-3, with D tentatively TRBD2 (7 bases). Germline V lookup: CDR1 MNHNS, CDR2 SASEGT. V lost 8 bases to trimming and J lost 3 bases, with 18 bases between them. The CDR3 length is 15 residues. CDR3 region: CASELWGGGTDTQYF. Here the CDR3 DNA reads TGTGCCAGCGAGCTCTGGGGAGGGGGAACAGATACGCAGTATTTT.

Here the CDR3 DNA reads TGTGCCAGTAAAAAGGCGGGGGGCTCCGTCTACGAGCAGTACTTC. Protein sequence: CASKKAGGSVYEQYF. This chain connects TRBV5-5 to TRBJ2-7, with 8 bases lining up with TRBD2. With V trimmed by 8 bases and J by 3 bases, 13 bases remained unmatched. Germline CDR1 is SGHKS and CDR2 is YYEKEE (reference sequence). CDR3 size: 15 residues.

CDR3 loop: CASSLGQNYGYTF. The CDR3, as DNA: TGTGCCAGCAGCTTGGGGCAGAACTATGGCTACACCTTC. The chain has TRBV5-8 and TRBJ1-2; no clear D. Trimming took off 0 bases at V and 2 bases at J, with 5 bases between the two ends. The CDR3 runs to 13 residues. Germline CDR1 and CDR2: SGHTS and YDEGEE.

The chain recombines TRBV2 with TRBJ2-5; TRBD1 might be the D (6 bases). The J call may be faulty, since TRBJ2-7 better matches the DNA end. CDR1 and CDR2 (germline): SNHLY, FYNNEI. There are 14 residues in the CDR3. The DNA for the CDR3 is TGTGCCAGCAGTGATCCCAGGGGACCCTACGAGCAGTACTTC. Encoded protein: CASSDPRGPYEQYF.

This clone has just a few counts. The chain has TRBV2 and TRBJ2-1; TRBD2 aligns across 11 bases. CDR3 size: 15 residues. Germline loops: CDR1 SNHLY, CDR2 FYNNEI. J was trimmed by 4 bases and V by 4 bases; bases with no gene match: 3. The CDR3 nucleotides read TGTGCCAGCAGTGCGACTAGCGGGGTGTACAATGAGCAGTTCTTC. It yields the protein CASSATSGVYNEQFF.

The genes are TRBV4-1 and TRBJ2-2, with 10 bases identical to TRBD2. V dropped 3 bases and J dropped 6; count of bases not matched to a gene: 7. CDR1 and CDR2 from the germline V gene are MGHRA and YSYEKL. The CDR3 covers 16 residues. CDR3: CASSQIAGGPSGELFF. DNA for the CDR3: TGCGCCAGCAGCCAGATAGCGGGAGGCCCGTCCGGGGAGCTGTTTTTT.

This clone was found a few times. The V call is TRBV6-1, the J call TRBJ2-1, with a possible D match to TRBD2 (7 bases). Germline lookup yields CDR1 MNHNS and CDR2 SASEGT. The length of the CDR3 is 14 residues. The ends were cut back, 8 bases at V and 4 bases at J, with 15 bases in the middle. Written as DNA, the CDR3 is TGTGCCAGCGAGGGCGGGGGCGGGTACAATGAGCAGTTCTTC. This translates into CASEGGGGYNEQFF.

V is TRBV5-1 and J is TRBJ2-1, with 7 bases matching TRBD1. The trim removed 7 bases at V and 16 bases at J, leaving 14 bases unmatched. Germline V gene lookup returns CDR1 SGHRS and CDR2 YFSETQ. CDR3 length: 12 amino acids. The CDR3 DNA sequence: TGCGCCAGCCATAACAGGGGCGCGGAAGTCTTCTTC. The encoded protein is CASHNRGAEVFF.

CDR3 residues: CSVAGGEAGYEQYF. The DNA for the CDR3 is TGCAGCGTAGCAGGCGGGGAGGCTGGGTACGAGCAGTACTTC. The chain couples TRBV29-1 to TRBJ2-7, with D perhaps TRBD2 (6 bases). The V gene's germline CDR1 is SQVTM and CDR2 ANQGSEA. Trimming removed 6 bases at V and 4 bases at J, with 19 bases between. The CDR3 covers 14 residues.

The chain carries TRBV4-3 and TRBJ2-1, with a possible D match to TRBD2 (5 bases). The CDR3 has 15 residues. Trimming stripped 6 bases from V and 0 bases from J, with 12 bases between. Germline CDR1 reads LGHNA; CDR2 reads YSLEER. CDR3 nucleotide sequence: TGCGCCAGCAGACCCGACTACCCCTCCTACAATGAGCAGTTCTTC. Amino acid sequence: CASRPDYPSYNEQFF.